The clone carrying this TCR beta chain was observed a handful of times. This sample stems from a study of T cells after yellow fever vaccination. Using its own MiXCR run on the 5' RACE reads, TCRdb lists one record per CDR3 protein. The sample has around 230,000 distinct CDR3 sequences, roughly 6.8% seen once. The J segment lost 2 bases and the V segment lost 4 bases, leaving 11 bases of the junction unmatched. The CDR3 has 16 residues. The germline CDR1 and CDR2 sequences are MNHEY and SVGAGI. This sequence was found in a man aged 25-45 years who received the YFV17D yellow fever vaccine. Sequenced material: CD4+ T cells sorted from PBMCs, taken on the day of the yellow fever booster vaccination. J is TRBJ2-7 and V is TRBV6-5; TRBD1 matches at 7 bases. The CDR3 is CASSFPGQRLTYEQYF. Here the CDR3 DNA reads TGTGCCAGCAGTTTCCCGGGACAGCGCCTTACCTACGAGCAGTACTTC.